This T cell receptor (beta chain) stems from a study of CD4 T cells in relation to SARS-CoV-2 and coronaviruses. TCRdb's copy holds only in-frame clones and misses some; the assay was immunoSEQ multiplex PCR. Seen here are about 38,000 clones, over 75% observed once, and the top ten hold approximately 20%. Concerning this clone itself: What it recognizes is unknown.

V gave up 1 base and J gave up 9 bases, with 14 bases separating them. CDR3 length equals 14 residues. The V gene's germline CDR1 is SGDLS and CDR2 YYNGEE. The sequenced sample consisted of memory CD4+ T cells from PBMCs, cultured in vitro. This receptor was taken from an adult with COVID-19. The V gene is TRBV9, the J gene TRBJ2-1, with D tentatively TRBD2 (6 bases). CDR3 loop: CASSVFGSQAEQFF. Here the CDR3 DNA reads TGTGCCAGCAGCGTATTCGGGAGTCAGGCTGAGCAGTTCTTC.